This T cell receptor beta chain was sequenced during a study of OX40 agonist ivuxolimab in advanced cancers. Overall study context: Cohort: around 79% men, mean age around 60, aged roughly 23 to 90. Study observations and caveats: Not determined was the antigen specificity of the expanded peripheral T cells.

V lost 4 bases, J lost 6 bases, and 13 bases lay in between. Germline loops: CDR1 GTSNPN, CDR2 SVGIG (reference sequence). This CDR3 spans 14 amino acids. Measured with immunoSEQ multiplex PCR; TCRdb has only the in-frame clones, and not every one. The sample carries about 78,000 clones, about 90% recorded once. Autoimmune disease history or systemic immunosuppression excluded patients. In the case of this clone: Its antigen is undetermined.

This chain uses TRBV30 with TRBJ1-6; TRBD1 is a possible D gene (6 bases). Here the sequenced sample was CD4+ or CD8+ T cells sorted from blood, taken in a trial of the OX40 agonist ivuxolimab. This TCR came from an adult with an advanced solid tumor such as melanoma, head and neck, liver or kidney cancer. CDR3 nucleotide sequence: TGTGCCTGGATCTCGACGGGGGCTAATTCACCCCTCCACTTT. This sequence encodes CAWISTGANSPLHF.